The source of this TCR beta chain is a study of cytomegalovirus exposure and HLA in healthy donors. PCR was performed using 60 Vbeta and 13 Jbeta primers. The method was immunoSEQ multiplex PCR; TCRdb's version includes in-frame clones alone and lacks a portion of them. This table holds roughly 150,000 clones, 84% found once. Notes on the study in general: Researchers counted roughly 160 TCR beta chains as cytomegalovirus-associated.

The CDR3 totals 15 residues. Germline V gene lookup returns CDR1 LNHDA and CDR2 SQIVND (reference sequence). Losses at the gene ends were 5 bases for V and 3 bases for J; bases not matched to a gene: 8. This clone was observed a handful of times. Its target is not known. Sequencing input: PBMCs. The V and J genes are TRBV19 and TRBJ2-7, with 9 bases aligning to TRBD1. This sequence was found in a man aged 25-45 years in good health and CMV-seronegative. For the CDR3, the DNA is TGTGCCAGTAGTGTGTTCCCGGGACAGGGCTACGAGCAGTACTTC. Protein sequence: CASSVFPGQGYEQYF. The complete variable domain, with remaining parts taken from reference TRBV19 and TRBJ2-7, reads DGGITQSPKYLFRKEGQNVTLSCEQNLNHDAMYWYRQDPGQGLRLIYYSQIVNDFQKGDIAEGYSVSREKKESFPLTVTSAQKNPTAFYLCASSVFPGQGYEQYFGPGTRLTVT.